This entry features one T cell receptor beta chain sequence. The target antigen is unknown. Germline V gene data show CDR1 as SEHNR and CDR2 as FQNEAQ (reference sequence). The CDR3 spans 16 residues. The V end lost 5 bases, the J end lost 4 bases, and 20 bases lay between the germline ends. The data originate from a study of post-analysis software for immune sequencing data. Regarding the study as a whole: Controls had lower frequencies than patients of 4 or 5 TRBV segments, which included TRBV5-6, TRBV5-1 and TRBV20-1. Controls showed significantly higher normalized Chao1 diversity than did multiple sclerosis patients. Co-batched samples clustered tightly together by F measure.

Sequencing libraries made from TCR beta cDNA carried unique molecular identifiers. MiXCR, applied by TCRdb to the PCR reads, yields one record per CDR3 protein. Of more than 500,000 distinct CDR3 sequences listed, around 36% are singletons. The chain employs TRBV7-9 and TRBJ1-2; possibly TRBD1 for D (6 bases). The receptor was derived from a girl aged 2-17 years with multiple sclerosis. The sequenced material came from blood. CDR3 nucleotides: TGTGCCAGCAGCCCGTACCAGGGGACGACCCTCTATGGCTACACCTTC. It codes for CASSPYQGTTLYGYTF.